In its sample, the clone carrying this TCR beta chain was seen a few times. Looked up from germline, CDR1 is LNHDA and CDR2 is SQIVND (reference sequence). The junction had 7 bases not matched to a gene; V was cut back by 3 bases and J by 4 bases. This CDR3 is built from 16 residues. The sample is drawn from a study of T cell responses to AZD1222 COVID-19 vaccine. TCRdb's table, derived via immunoSEQ multiplex PCR, lists solely in-frame clones and lacks some. The sample carries some 120,000 clones, roughly 87% recorded once. The J gene is TRBJ2-2, the V gene TRBV19; 8 bases are a match to TRBD2. The origin of this receptor is an adult in good health. The sequencing used peripheral blood, collected on day 0 of AZD1222 vaccination. The CDR3 nucleotides are TGTGCCAGTAGTATGTCGAGCGGGAGTGGCACCGGGGAGCTGTTTTTT. Translating it yields CASSMSSGSGTGELFF. Based on the CDR3 plus reference TRBV19 and TRBJ2-2, the full variable domain is DGGITQSPKYLFRKEGQNVTLSCEQNLNHDAMYWYRQDPGQGLRLIYYSQIVNDFQKGDIAEGYSVSREKKESFPLTVTSAQKNPTAFYLCASSMSSGSGTGELFFGEGSRLTVL.